The following is a TCR beta chain sequence with its context. Its cognate antigen is unknown. The data are from a study of graft-versus-host responses after intestinal transplantation. The ends lost 3 bases at V and 5 bases at J; junction bases unmatched: 11. The CDR3 length is 17 residues. CDR1 is SGHVS and CDR2 is FNYEAQ in the germline V gene. Generated by immunoSEQ multiplex PCR, the TCRdb table keeps only in-frame clones and is missing some. Of just under 65,000 clones listed, 85% to 95% are singletons. Sequences were derived from unstimulated CD8+ T cells sorted from spleen or lymph node cells, sampled before transplant. This rearrangement joins TRBV7-6 to TRBJ2-1; TRBD2 agrees at 9 bases. This TCR came from a human donor who was the organ donor for an intestinal transplant. DNA of the CDR3: TGTGCCAGCAGCTTTGGAGTAGCGGGAGATCTGGACAATGAGCAGTTCTTC. Translated, it gives CASSFGVAGDLDNEQFF.